The rows below give T cell receptor beta chains drawn from one sample of a study of CD8 T cells in Susac syndrome. Each CDR3 protein gets one entry after TCRdb re-called the immunoSEQ multiplex PCR reads with MiXCR. Seen here are about 120,000 distinct CDR3 sequences, 96% observed once, and the top ten hold 0.12% to 0.15%. Sequenced input: CD4+ T cells from PBMCs. The source is a human donor with Susac syndrome. The CDR3 runs from the conserved cysteine through the conserved F or W. A D gene is named only where the DNA matches it firmly. For some rows the clone size is stated as once, few or many, or as a class when expanded; others skip it.

d_gene: -; v_gene: TRBV2; abundance: -; j_gene: TRBJ1-1; CDR3aa: CASSEAVNTEAFF; CDR3nt: TGTGCCAGCAGTGAAGCAGTGAACACTGAAGCTTTCTTT
d_gene: -; v_gene: TRBV5-6; abundance: -; j_gene: TRBJ2-7; CDR3aa: CASSSGMTGSYEQYF; CDR3nt: TGTGCCAGCAGCTCCGGTATGACAGGCTCCTACGAGCAGTACTTC
d_gene: -; v_gene: TRBV20-1; abundance: -; j_gene: TRBJ2-7; CDR3aa: CSANYREQYF; CDR3nt: TGCAGTGCTAATTACAGAGAGCAGTACTTC
d_gene: TRBD1; v_gene: TRBV18; abundance: -; j_gene: TRBJ2-7; CDR3aa: CASSPFGQGGAYEQYF; CDR3nt: TGTGCCAGCTCACCTTTCGGACAGGGAGGTGCCTACGAGCAGTACTTC
d_gene: -; v_gene: TRBV2; abundance: once; j_gene: TRBJ1-1; CDR3aa: CASSVQGWHTEAFF; CDR3nt: TGTGCCAGCAGCGTACAGGGTTGGCACACTGAAGCTTTCTTT
d_gene: -; v_gene: TRBV20-1; abundance: once; j_gene: TRBJ1-1; CDR3aa: CSVRGATEAFF; CDR3nt: TGCAGTGTTCGGGGGGCCACTGAAGCTTTCTTT
d_gene: -; v_gene: TRBV15; abundance: once; j_gene: TRBJ2-6; CDR3aa: CATSREGWGNSGANVLTF; CDR3nt: TGTGCCACCAGCAGAGAAGGATGGGGGAACTCTGGGGCCAACGTCCTGACTTTC
d_gene: TRBD2; v_gene: TRBV6-1; abundance: -; j_gene: TRBJ2-1; CDR3aa: CASSEAGLVSFF; CDR3nt: TGTGCCAGCAGTGAAGCCGGACTAGTCTCGTTCTTC
d_gene: TRBD1; v_gene: TRBV20-1; abundance: -; j_gene: TRBJ1-2; CDR3aa: CSARDGDPGQGAGGYTF; CDR3nt: TGCAGTGCTAGAGATGGGGATCCGGGACAGGGGGCGGGAGGCTACACCTTC
d_gene: -; v_gene: TRBV6-2/TRBV6-3; abundance: -; j_gene: TRBJ1-5; CDR3aa: CASGGIRQPQHF; CDR3nt: TGTGCCAGCGGAGGGATTCGACAGCCCCAGCATTTT
d_gene: -; v_gene: TRBV7-9; abundance: few; j_gene: TRBJ2-1; CDR3aa: CASSPSYNEQFF; CDR3nt: TGTGCCAGCAGCCCCTCCTACAATGAGCAGTTCTTC
d_gene: TRBD1; v_gene: TRBV4-3; abundance: -; j_gene: TRBJ2-7; CDR3aa: CASSQDPGGYEQYF; CDR3nt: TGCGCCAGCAGCCAAGATCCAGGGGGATACGAGCAGTACTTC
d_gene: -; v_gene: TRBV29-1; abundance: -; j_gene: TRBJ2-7; CDR3aa: CSVALDGYEQYF; CDR3nt: TGCAGCGTAGCCCTGGACGGGTACGAGCAGTACTTC
d_gene: TRBD1; v_gene: TRBV4-3; abundance: -; j_gene: TRBJ2-5; CDR3aa: CASSLTGVGKETQYF; CDR3nt: TGCGCCAGCAGCCTTACAGGGGTGGGAAAAGAGACCCAGTACTTC
d_gene: -; v_gene: TRBV27; abundance: -; j_gene: TRBJ1-3; CDR3aa: CASSPSLSGNTIYF; CDR3nt: TGTGCCAGCAGTCCTTCCCTCTCTGGAAACACCATATATTTT
d_gene: TRBD2; v_gene: TRBV3-1; abundance: -; j_gene: TRBJ2-7; CDR3aa: CASSPERGSYYEQYF; CDR3nt: TGTGCCAGCAGCCCCGAGCGGGGTAGTTACTACGAGCAGTACTTC
d_gene: -; v_gene: TRBV29-1; abundance: -; j_gene: TRBJ2-1; CDR3aa: CSVAGAGRYNEQFF; CDR3nt: TGCAGCGTTGCTGGGGCGGGGCGCTACAATGAGCAGTTCTTC
d_gene: -; v_gene: TRBV20-1; abundance: -; j_gene: TRBJ2-7; CDR3aa: CSALHPQGRDEQYF; CDR3nt: TGCAGTGCTCTCCACCCGCAGGGTAGGGACGAGCAGTACTTC
d_gene: -; v_gene: TRBV7-9; abundance: -; j_gene: TRBJ1-2; CDR3aa: CASSLGPRSGYTF; CDR3nt: TGTGCCAGCAGCCTAGGACCGCGGAGCGGCTACACCTTC
d_gene: -; v_gene: TRBV12-3/TRBV12-4; abundance: few; j_gene: TRBJ2-5; CDR3aa: CASSLRGETQYF; CDR3nt: TGTGCCAGCAGTTTACGAGGGGAGACCCAGTACTTC
d_gene: TRBD2; v_gene: TRBV7-9; abundance: -; j_gene: TRBJ2-1; CDR3aa: CASSFLAGGIVNEQFF; CDR3nt: TGTGCCAGCAGCTTCTTAGCGGGAGGCATCGTCAATGAGCAGTTCTTC
d_gene: TRBD2; v_gene: TRBV28; abundance: -; j_gene: TRBJ2-1; CDR3aa: CASSPLSGGLREQFF; CDR3nt: TGTGCCAGCAGCCCTCTTAGCGGGGGCCTACGCGAGCAGTTCTTC
d_gene: -; v_gene: TRBV3-1; abundance: -; j_gene: TRBJ2-6; CDR3aa: CASSHPAGANVLTF; CDR3nt: TGTGCCAGCAGCCACCCCGCGGGGGCCAACGTCCTGACTTTC
d_gene: -; v_gene: TRBV6-5; abundance: -; j_gene: TRBJ1-5; CDR3aa: CASNPTTWDQPQHF; CDR3nt: TGTGCCAGCAACCCGACAACGTGGGATCAGCCCCAGCATTTT
d_gene: -; v_gene: TRBV10-3; abundance: -; j_gene: TRBJ1-1; CDR3aa: CATGERGVNTEAFF; CDR3nt: TGTGCCACCGGAGAGAGGGGGGTGAACACTGAAGCTTTCTTT
d_gene: TRBD2; v_gene: TRBV5-1; abundance: -; j_gene: TRBJ2-1; CDR3aa: CASSLAASGSGNEQFF; CDR3nt: TGCGCCAGCAGCTTGGCCGCTAGCGGGAGCGGTAATGAGCAGTTCTTC
d_gene: -; v_gene: TRBV7-8; abundance: -; j_gene: TRBJ2-1; CDR3aa: CASSSRYEQFF; CDR3nt: TGTGCCAGCAGCTCCCGGTATGAGCAGTTCTTC
d_gene: TRBD1; v_gene: TRBV20-1; abundance: -; j_gene: TRBJ2-1; CDR3aa: CGGRQGALGEQFF; CDR3nt: TGCGGGGGGCGGCAGGGGGCATTAGGTGAGCAGTTCTTC
d_gene: -; v_gene: TRBV15; abundance: once; j_gene: TRBJ1-4; CDR3aa: CATSRGGIGEKLFF; CDR3nt: TGTGCCACCAGCAGAGGCGGAATTGGTGAAAAACTGTTTTTT
d_gene: TRBD1; v_gene: TRBV19; abundance: -; j_gene: TRBJ2-1; CDR3aa: CASSITGANYNEQFF; CDR3nt: TGTGCCAGTAGTATCACAGGGGCTAACTACAATGAGCAGTTCTTC
d_gene: -; v_gene: TRBV6-5; abundance: -; j_gene: TRBJ1-2; CDR3aa: CASSKEASYGYTF; CDR3nt: TGTGCCAGCTCCAAAGAAGCGAGCTATGGCTACACCTTC
d_gene: -; v_gene: TRBV28; abundance: -; j_gene: TRBJ1-2; CDR3aa: CASREPTNYGYTF; CDR3nt: TGTGCCAGCAGGGAACCGACTAACTATGGCTACACCTTC
d_gene: -; v_gene: TRBV27; abundance: -; j_gene: TRBJ2-7; CDR3aa: CASSAPQGPRYEQYF; CDR3nt: TGTGCCAGCAGCGCACCTCAGGGGCCCCGCTACGAGCAGTACTTC
d_gene: -; v_gene: TRBV21-1; abundance: once; j_gene: TRBJ2-1; CDR3aa: CASSKLIPSNEQFF; CDR3nt: TGTGCCAGCAGCAAATTAATCCCGAGCAATGAGCAGTTCTTC
d_gene: -; v_gene: TRBV3-1; abundance: -; j_gene: TRBJ1-1; CDR3aa: CASSQGFPRNTEAFF; CDR3nt: TGTGCCAGCAGCCAAGGTTTTCCCCGGAACACTGAAGCTTTCTTT
d_gene: -; v_gene: TRBV30; abundance: -; j_gene: TRBJ2-1; CDR3aa: CAWSVQGGSKFF; CDR3nt: TGTGCCTGGAGTGTACAGGGCGGGAGCAAGTTCTTC
d_gene: -; v_gene: TRBV7-3; abundance: -; j_gene: TRBJ2-4; CDR3aa: CASSFGGVKNIQYF; CDR3nt: TGTGCCAGCAGCTTCGGCGGGGTCAAAAACATTCAGTACTTC
d_gene: TRBD1; v_gene: TRBV11-2; abundance: -; j_gene: TRBJ1-2; CDR3aa: CASSLSPWDSYGYTF; CDR3nt: TGTGCCAGCAGCTTAAGCCCTTGGGACAGCTATGGCTACACCTTC
d_gene: -; v_gene: TRBV6-1; abundance: -; j_gene: TRBJ1-5; CDR3aa: CASGTNQPQHF; CDR3nt: TGTGCCAGCGGAACGAATCAGCCCCAGCATTTT
d_gene: -; v_gene: TRBV29-1; abundance: -; j_gene: TRBJ2-1; CDR3aa: CSETSANNEQFF; CDR3nt: TGCAGCGAAACAAGTGCCAACAATGAGCAGTTCTTC
d_gene: TRBD2; v_gene: TRBV4-3; abundance: -; j_gene: TRBJ2-3; CDR3aa: CASSQLQVAGTYTDTQYF; CDR3nt: TGCGCCAGCAGCCAACTCCAGGTAGCGGGCACTTACACAGATACGCAGTATTTT
d_gene: -; v_gene: TRBV12-3/TRBV12-4; abundance: -; j_gene: TRBJ1-5; CDR3aa: CASSQGNSNQPQHF; CDR3nt: TGTGCCAGCAGTCAAGGAAATAGCAATCAGCCCCAGCATTTT
d_gene: -; v_gene: TRBV30; abundance: -; j_gene: TRBJ2-5; CDR3aa: CAWSGWGETQYF; CDR3nt: TGTGCCTGGAGCGGATGGGGGGAGACCCAGTACTTC
d_gene: -; v_gene: TRBV12-3/TRBV12-4; abundance: -; j_gene: TRBJ1-2; CDR3aa: CASSLGRQVPANYGYTF; CDR3nt: TGTGCCAGCAGTTTGGGTCGACAGGTACCCGCTAACTATGGCTACACCTTC
d_gene: -; v_gene: TRBV9; abundance: -; j_gene: TRBJ2-1; CDR3aa: CASSPTVKEQFF; CDR3nt: TGTGCCAGCAGTCCCACGGTGAAGGAGCAGTTCTTC
d_gene: TRBD2; v_gene: TRBV4-1; abundance: -; j_gene: TRBJ2-1; CDR3aa: CASSQLAGDYNEQFF; CDR3nt: TGCGCCAGCAGCCAACTAGCGGGAGACTACAATGAGCAGTTCTTC
d_gene: TRBD2; v_gene: TRBV7-6; abundance: -; j_gene: TRBJ2-3; CDR3aa: CASSLGAGGPASTQYF; CDR3nt: TGTGCCAGCAGCTTAGGTGCGGGAGGGCCTGCCTCCACGCAGTATTTT
d_gene: TRBD2; v_gene: TRBV19; abundance: -; j_gene: TRBJ2-1; CDR3aa: CASSSTGGPYNEQFF; CDR3nt: TGTGCCAGTAGTTCCACGGGAGGGCCATACAATGAGCAGTTCTTC
d_gene: -; v_gene: TRBV29-1; abundance: -; j_gene: TRBJ2-6; CDR3aa: CSVGGAHSGANVLTF; CDR3nt: TGCAGCGTCGGAGGGGCCCACTCTGGGGCCAACGTCCTGACTTTC
d_gene: TRBD2; v_gene: TRBV29-1; abundance: -; j_gene: TRBJ2-7; CDR3aa: CSVARTSVEQYF; CDR3nt: TGCAGCGTTGCTCGGACTAGCGTCGAGCAGTACTTC
d_gene: -; v_gene: TRBV30; abundance: -; j_gene: TRBJ1-1; CDR3aa: CAWSLGPTEAFF; CDR3nt: TGTGCCTGGAGCCTCGGCCCCACTGAAGCTTTCTTT